This T cell receptor beta chain was obtained from a study of graft-versus-host responses after intestinal transplantation. At the level of the study: Following induction with anti-thymocyte globulin, all recipients were given tacrolimus and steroids for about 3 years.

This clone has only one observation. Its target is not known. Findings and limits, study-wide: Early post-transplant declines in HvG were associated with peak levels of circulating GvH clones.

The CDR3 spans 15 residues. V gave up 3 bases and J gave up 5 bases; unmatched junction bases: 6. The germline V gene encodes CDR1 SGDLS and CDR2 YYNGEE. Method: immunoSEQ multiplex PCR; TCRdb's copy keeps in-frame clones and lacks some. The sample carries more than 85,000 clones, about 93% recorded once. The receptor's source is a human donor who received an intestinal transplant. Sequenced material: unstimulated CD8+ T cells sorted from spleen or lymph node cells, taken before intestinal transplant. J is TRBJ2-1 and V is TRBV9; 9 bases fit TRBD1. In DNA, the CDR3 is TGTGCCAGCAGCGGAGGGACAGGGACGGACAATGAGCAGTTCTTC. Amino acids: CASSGGTGTDNEQFF.